This T cell receptor beta chain was observed in a study of blood T cell repertoires in COVID-19. Overall study: Sites across the United States, Italy and Spain contributed samples from acute and convalescent COVID-19. T cells, B-cell-depleted T cells, or PBMCs provided the cDNA or gDNA that served as material.

Per the study methods: Reference gene primer amplification gave estimated nucleated cell counts. Method: immunoSEQ multiplex PCR; TCRdb's copy keeps in-frame clones and lacks some. V and J calls and clone size are given by that table; D and trimming were obtained from the DNA. The repertoire includes about 170,000 clones, about 88% of them detected once, and around 2% sits in the top ten. This CDR3 comprises 16 residues. V trimming: 1 base; J trimming: 4 bases; junction bases outside the gene matches: 4. Per the germline V gene, CDR1 is MGHDK and CDR2 is SYGVNS. The receptor comes from a man aged 50 or older who had recovered from COVID-19. The V and J genes are TRBV25-1 and TRBJ1-3, with TRBD1 identical over 10 bases. Sample: peripheral blood. The CDR3 spells CASSESGTGVGNTIYF. The CDR3 bases are TGTGCCAGCAGTGAATCCGGGACAGGGGTAGGAAACACCATATATTTT.